The rows below give T cell receptor beta chains drawn from one sample of a study of blood T cell repertoires in COVID-19. Generated by immunoSEQ multiplex PCR, the TCRdb table keeps only in-frame clones and is missing some. Among about 320,000 clones listed, about 88% were seen once. The material sequenced was PBMCs or T cells enriched from blood (not recorded which). The source is a man aged 55 to 69 who had recovered from COVID-19. Both conserved end residues are trimmed from each CDR3. Not every row has a clone size; where given, it reads once, few, many or a size class.

j_gene | v_gene | abundance | CDR3aa
TRBJ1-2 | TRBV7-8 | NA | ASSLGAANPYYGYT
TRBJ1-4 | TRBV11-3 | NA | ASGTGMGEKLF
TRBJ1-2 | TRBV7-2 | NA | ASSLQGAGGYT
TRBJ2-7 | TRBV10-3 | NA | AISGTGRYEQY
TRBJ2-3 | TRBV11-3 | NA | ASSLEASTDTQY
TRBJ2-7 | TRBV27 | NA | ASSFSGTGGYEQY
TRBJ1-2 | TRBV7-6 | NA | ASSLGRAGHGYT
TRBJ1-1 | TRBV2 | NA | APAPRRDSEAF
TRBJ2-1 | TRBV9 | NA | ASTRGSYNEQF
TRBJ2-2 | TRBV10-2 | NA | ASSARGANTGELF
TRBJ2-7 | TRBV10-3 | NA | AIGPSGAVTSDLYEQY
TRBJ2-5 | TRBV6-5 | NA | ASGRTGDGGTQY
TRBJ2-5 | TRBV18 | once | ASSLTRGETQY
TRBJ2-2 | TRBV3-1/TRBV3-2 | NA | ASSQGRGRYTGELF
TRBJ2-2 | TRBV19 | few | ASSIEGLAANTGELF
TRBJ2-7 | TRBV6-1 | once | ASSEAGTEYEQY
TRBJ2-6 | TRBV7-9 | NA | ASSLDGGVWANVLT
TRBJ2-7 | TRBV3-1/TRBV3-2 | NA | ASSQGRGHREQY
TRBJ1-1 | TRBV19 | NA | ASSTGDRFTEAF
TRBJ1-1 | TRBV5-1 | once | ASSLYGAGNTEAF
TRBJ2-7 | TRBV4-3 | NA | ASSRRTKLAGTIYEQY
TRBJ2-3 | TRBV19 | NA | ASSAGGGTDTQY
TRBJ2-7 | TRBV28 | NA | ASMGTLLYEQY
TRBJ1-3 | TRBV7-9 | once | ASSRSPSRNTIY
TRBJ2-2 | TRBV2 | once | ASSTTGARLNTGELF
TRBJ2-1 | TRBV13 | NA | ASSPSRQGGYNEQF
TRBJ1-1 | TRBV5-6 | NA | ASGRGNTEAF
TRBJ2-7 | TRBV27 | NA | ASSSGLYGQY
TRBJ1-5 | TRBV6-5 | once | ATRDSSTDQPQH
TRBJ1-1 | TRBV4-1 | NA | ASRFAVNTEAF
TRBJ1-1 | TRBV5-1 | many | ASSLQGATEAF
TRBJ1-2 | TRBV4-2 | NA | ASSQASPSNYGYT
TRBJ1-1 | TRBV28 | few | AADRMGQNTEAF
TRBJ2-1 | TRBV7-9 | once | ASSLASGHYNEQF
TRBJ2-1 | TRBV28 | NA | ASSPPYGGRGRTEQF
TRBJ2-1 | TRBV4-1 | NA | ASSQEGAPGFSEQF
TRBJ1-1 | TRBV21-1 | NA | ASSDRRSSVPNTEAF
TRBJ2-3 | TRBV2 | few | ASSELAGGSTDTQY
TRBJ1-1 | TRBV11-3 | NA | ASSVLWNTEAF
TRBJ2-7 | TRBV19 | NA | ASSIEQGITYEQY
TRBJ2-7 | TRBV9 | NA | ASSVEGGGAEQY
TRBJ2-3 | TRBV14 | NA | ASSQARGDTQY
TRBJ2-1 | TRBV4-3 | NA | ASSQSPENYNEQF
TRBJ1-2 | TRBV6-5 | once | ASGQSQTGYGYT